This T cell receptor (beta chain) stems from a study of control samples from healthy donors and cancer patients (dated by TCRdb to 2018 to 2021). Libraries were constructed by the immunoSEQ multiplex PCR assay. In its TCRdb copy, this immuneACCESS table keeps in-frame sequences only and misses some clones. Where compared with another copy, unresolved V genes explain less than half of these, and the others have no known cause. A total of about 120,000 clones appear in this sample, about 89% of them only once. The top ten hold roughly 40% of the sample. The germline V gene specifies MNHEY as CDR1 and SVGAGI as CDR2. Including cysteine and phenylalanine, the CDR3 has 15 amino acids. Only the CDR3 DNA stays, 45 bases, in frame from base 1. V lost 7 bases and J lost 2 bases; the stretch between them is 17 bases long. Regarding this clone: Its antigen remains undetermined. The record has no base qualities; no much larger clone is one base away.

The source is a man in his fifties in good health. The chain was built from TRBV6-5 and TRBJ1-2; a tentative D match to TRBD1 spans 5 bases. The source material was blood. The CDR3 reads CASTPAGFGNYGYTF. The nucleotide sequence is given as TGTGCCAGCACCCCCGCAGGGTTCGGGAACTATGGCTACACCTTC.